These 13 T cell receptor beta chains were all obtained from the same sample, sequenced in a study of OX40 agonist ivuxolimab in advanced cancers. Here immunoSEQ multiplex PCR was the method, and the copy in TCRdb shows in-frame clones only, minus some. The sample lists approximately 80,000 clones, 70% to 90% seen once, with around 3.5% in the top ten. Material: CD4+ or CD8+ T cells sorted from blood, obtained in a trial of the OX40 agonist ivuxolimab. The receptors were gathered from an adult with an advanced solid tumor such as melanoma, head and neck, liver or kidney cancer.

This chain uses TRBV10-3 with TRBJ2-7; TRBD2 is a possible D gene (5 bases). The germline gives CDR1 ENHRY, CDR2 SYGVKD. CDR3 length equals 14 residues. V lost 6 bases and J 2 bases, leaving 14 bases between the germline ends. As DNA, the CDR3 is TGTGCCATCAGCCTAGCTCCCAAGACCTACGAGCAGTACTTC. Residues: CAISLAPKTYEQYF.

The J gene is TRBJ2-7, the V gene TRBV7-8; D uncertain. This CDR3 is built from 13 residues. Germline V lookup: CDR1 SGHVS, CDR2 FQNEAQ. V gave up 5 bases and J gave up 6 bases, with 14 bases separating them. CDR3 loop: CASSPIGIGEQYF. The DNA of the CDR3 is TGTGCCAGCAGCCCCATTGGGATCGGCGAGCAGTACTTC.

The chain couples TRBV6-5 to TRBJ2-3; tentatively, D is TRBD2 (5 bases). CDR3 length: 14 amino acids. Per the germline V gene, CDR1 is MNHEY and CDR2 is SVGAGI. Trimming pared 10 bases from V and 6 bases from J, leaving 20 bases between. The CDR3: CAIKTREEEDTQYF. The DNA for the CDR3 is TGTGCCATCAAGACCAGAGAGGAGGAGGATACGCAGTATTTT.

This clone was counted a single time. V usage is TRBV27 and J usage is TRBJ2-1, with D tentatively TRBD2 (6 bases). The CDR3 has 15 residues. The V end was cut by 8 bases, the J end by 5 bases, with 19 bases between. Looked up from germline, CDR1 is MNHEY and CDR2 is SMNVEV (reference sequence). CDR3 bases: TGTGCCAGCCGAACCCCCGGGGGAAAGGACAATGAGCAGTTCTTC. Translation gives CASRTPGGKDNEQFF.

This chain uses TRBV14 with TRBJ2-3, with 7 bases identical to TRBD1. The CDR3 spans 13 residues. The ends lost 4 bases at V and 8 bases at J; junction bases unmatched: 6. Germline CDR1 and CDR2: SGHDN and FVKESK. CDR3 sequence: CASSPGGRGTQYF. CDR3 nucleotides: TGTGCCAGCAGCCCAGGGGGAAGAGGTACGCAGTATTTT.

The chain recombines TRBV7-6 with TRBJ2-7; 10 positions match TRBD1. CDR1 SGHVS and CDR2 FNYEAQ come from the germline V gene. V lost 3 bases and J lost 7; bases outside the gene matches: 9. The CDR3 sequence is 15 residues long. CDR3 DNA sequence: TGTGCCAGCAGCTTGACAGGGGGCGCGATGATAGAGCAGTACTTC. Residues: CASSLTGGAMIEQYF.

CDR3 residues: CASRLGYEQYF. The CDR3 region has the DNA TGTGCCAGCCGGTTGGGCTACGAGCAGTACTTC. The chain employs TRBV6-5 and TRBJ2-7; D gene ambiguous. CDR3 length equals 11 residues. Germline V gives CDR1 MNHEY, CDR2 SVGAGI. Trimming removed 8 bases from V and 3 bases from J, with 8 bases in between.

The CDR3 sequence is CSVEDLGTRIGDEQFF. As DNA, the CDR3 is TGCAGCGTTGAAGATCTCGGGACTCGGATAGGGGATGAGCAGTTCTTC. The rearrangement links TRBV29-1 to TRBJ2-1; D might be TRBD2 (6 bases). CDR3 size: 16 residues. Germline CDR1 and CDR2: SQVTM and ANQGSEA. Trimming removed 0 bases from V and 8 bases from J, with 20 bases in between.

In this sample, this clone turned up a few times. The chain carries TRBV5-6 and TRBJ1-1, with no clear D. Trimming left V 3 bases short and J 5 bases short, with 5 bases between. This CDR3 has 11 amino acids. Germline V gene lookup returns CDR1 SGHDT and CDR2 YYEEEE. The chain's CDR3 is CASSSQTEAFF. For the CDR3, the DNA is TGTGCCAGCAGCTCCCAGACTGAAGCTTTCTTT.

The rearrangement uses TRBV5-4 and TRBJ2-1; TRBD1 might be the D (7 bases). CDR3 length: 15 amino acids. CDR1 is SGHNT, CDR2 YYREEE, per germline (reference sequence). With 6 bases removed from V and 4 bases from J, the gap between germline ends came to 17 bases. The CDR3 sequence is CASTPSGGKYNEQFF. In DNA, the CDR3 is TGTGCCAGCACCCCATCAGGGGGGAAGTACAATGAGCAGTTCTTC. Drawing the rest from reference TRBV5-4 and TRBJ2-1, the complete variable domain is ETGVTQSPTHLIKTRGQQVTLRCSSQSGHNTVSWYQQALGQGPQFIFQYYREEENGRGNFPPRFSGLQFPNYSSELNVNALELDDSALYLCASTPSGGKYNEQFFGPGTRLTVL.

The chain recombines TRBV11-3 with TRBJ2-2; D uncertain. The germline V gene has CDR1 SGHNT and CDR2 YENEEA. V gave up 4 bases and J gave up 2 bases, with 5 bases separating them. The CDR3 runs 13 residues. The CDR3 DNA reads TGTGCCAGCAGCTGGATAAACACCGGGGAGCTGTTTTTT. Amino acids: CASSWINTGELFF.

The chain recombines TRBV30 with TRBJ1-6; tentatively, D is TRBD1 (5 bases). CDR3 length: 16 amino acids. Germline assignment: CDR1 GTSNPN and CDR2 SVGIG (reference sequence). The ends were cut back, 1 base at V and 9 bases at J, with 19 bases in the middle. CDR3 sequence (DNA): TGTGCCTGGAGTGCCCCGGGGGGGGTCAAGCGTTCACCCCTCCACTTT. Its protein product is CAWSAPGGVKRSPLHF.

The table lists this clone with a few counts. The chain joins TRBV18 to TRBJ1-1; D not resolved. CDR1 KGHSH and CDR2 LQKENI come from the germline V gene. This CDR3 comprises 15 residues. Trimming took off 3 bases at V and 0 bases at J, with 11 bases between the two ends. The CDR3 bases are TGTGCCAGCTCACCGTTCGGGGATATGAACACTGAAGCTTTCTTT. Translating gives CASSPFGDMNTEAFF.